Sequencing of this T cell receptor (beta chain) was carried out in a study of pediatric ulcerative colitis. V was pared by 4 bases and J by 7 bases, with 9 bases of the junction left unmatched. CDR3 length: 15 amino acids. CDR1 and CDR2 (germline): MNHEY, SVGAGI. The method was immunoSEQ multiplex PCR; TCRdb's version includes in-frame clones alone and lacks a portion of them. Here the sample spans 4,500 to 6,500 clones, around nine tenths being singletons. This sequence originates from a girl aged 10-17 years who was a control in a study of pediatric ulcerative colitis. The chain carries TRBV6-5 and TRBJ2-7; TRBD2 aligns across 11 bases. Material: blood. CDR3 sequence: CASSFPGLAVWEQYF. DNA of the CDR3: TGTGCCAGCAGTTTCCCGGGACTAGCGGTTTGGGAGCAGTACTTC.